One sample yielded the 9 T cell receptor beta chains listed below, sequenced in a study of cytomegalovirus exposure and HLA in healthy donors. In the PCR, 60 Vbeta and 13 Jbeta primers were used. Sequencing used immunoSEQ multiplex PCR; TCRdb keeps in-frame clones, though not all of them. The table lists 40,000 or so clones, over 60% of them singletons. Sequencing input: PBMCs. The receptor source for this set is a woman aged 25 to 39 in good health and CMV-seronegative.

A single count supports this clone. The V and J genes are TRBV6-1 and TRBJ1-1, with no clear D. This CDR3 comprises 11 residues. Trimming shortened V by 6 bases and J by 8 bases, and 10 bases separated the two germline ends. Looked up from germline, CDR1 is MNHNS and CDR2 is SASEGT. The CDR3 protein is CASRTNREAFF. CDR3 bases: TGTGCCAGCAGAACAAACAGAGAAGCTTTCTTT.

The V call is TRBV25-1, the J call TRBJ2-2, with unresolved D. The CDR3 loop spans 15 amino acids. CDR1 and CDR2 from the germline V gene are MGHDK and SYGVNS. Trimming pared 2 bases from V and 4 bases from J, leaving 11 bases between. CDR3 protein: CASSEDGSPTGELFF. The CDR3 DNA is TGTGCCAGCAGTGAAGATGGCAGTCCCACCGGGGAGCTGTTTTTT. Looking up the rest from reference TRBV25-1 and TRBJ2-2 gives the full variable domain: EADIYQTPRYLVIGTGKKITLECSQTMGHDKMYWYQQDPGMELHLIHYSYGVNSTEKGDLSSESTVSRIRTEHFPLTLESARPSHTSQYLCASSEDGSPTGELFFGEGSRLTVL.

The chain has TRBV28 and TRBJ1-4; no clear D. V dropped 5 bases and J dropped 1 base, with 11 bases sitting between them. CDR1 and CDR2 (germline): MDHEN, SYDVKM. The CDR3 loop spans 15 amino acids. The CDR3 sequence: CASSPSGITNEKLFF. The CDR3 DNA sequence: TGTGCCAGCAGTCCATCAGGAATAACTAATGAAAAACTGTTTTTT.

CDR3 amino acids: CASSSGVSYNSPLHF. The CDR3 coding sequence is TGTGCCAGCAGCTCAGGGGTTTCCTATAATTCACCCCTCCACTTT. The chain joins TRBV7-9 to TRBJ1-6; D is perhaps TRBD1 (6 bases). This CDR3 spans 15 amino acids. The V end lost 4 bases, the J end lost 1 base, and 8 bases lay between the germline ends. Germline-derived CDR1 and CDR2 are SEHNR and FQNEAQ (reference sequence).

The table lists this clone with a count of one. This CDR3 is CASTEGDYEQYF. The CDR3 region has the DNA TGTGCCAGCACCGAAGGGGACTACGAGCAGTACTTC. The chain joins TRBV2 to TRBJ2-7; possibly TRBD1 for D (5 bases). The CDR3 is made up of 12 amino acids. V lost 7 bases, J lost 3 bases, and 10 bases lay in between. The germline V gene has CDR1 SNHLY and CDR2 FYNNEI.

This chain joins TRBV6-1 and TRBJ2-2, with 7 positions matching TRBD1. With V trimmed by 6 bases and J by 3 bases, 7 bases remained unmatched. The CDR3 loop spans 15 amino acids. Per germline, CDR1 MNHNS and CDR2 SASEGT. The CDR3 protein is CASRDGQEDTGELFF. The CDR3 nucleotides read TGTGCCAGCAGGGATGGACAGGAGGACACCGGGGAGCTGTTTTTT.

The chain uses TRBV4-2 and TRBJ1-4; TRBD1 matches at 10 bases. Losses at the gene ends were 1 base for V and 8 bases for J; bases not matched to a gene: 7. CDR1 and CDR2 (germline): LGHNA, YNFKEQ. The CDR3 consists of 16 residues. The CDR3, as DNA: TGTGCCAGCAGCCAAGCCCTGGGACAGGGGAAAGAAAAACTGTTTTTT. Translation: CASSQALGQGKEKLFF.

The V gene is TRBV19, the J gene TRBJ2-3, with 7 bases that match TRBD1. Germline V gene data show CDR1 as LNHDA and CDR2 as SQIVND (reference sequence). The CDR3 is 14 residues long. The trim removed 6 bases at V and 2 bases at J, leaving 5 bases unmatched. CDR3 coding DNA: TGTGCCAGTAGCAACAGGGGAAACACAGATACGCAGTATTTT. Translating it yields CASSNRGNTDTQYF.

This clone has more than one count but fewer than ten. CDR3: CASSLAYGENEQFF. DNA for the CDR3: TGTGCCAGCAGCTTGGCCTACGGGGAGAATGAGCAGTTCTTC. The J gene is TRBJ2-1, the V gene TRBV5-5; perhaps TRBD2 as D (5 bases). The CDR3 has 14 residues. Germline-derived CDR1 and CDR2 are SGHKS and YYEKEE (reference sequence). V lost 0 bases, J lost 7 bases, and 11 bases lay in between.